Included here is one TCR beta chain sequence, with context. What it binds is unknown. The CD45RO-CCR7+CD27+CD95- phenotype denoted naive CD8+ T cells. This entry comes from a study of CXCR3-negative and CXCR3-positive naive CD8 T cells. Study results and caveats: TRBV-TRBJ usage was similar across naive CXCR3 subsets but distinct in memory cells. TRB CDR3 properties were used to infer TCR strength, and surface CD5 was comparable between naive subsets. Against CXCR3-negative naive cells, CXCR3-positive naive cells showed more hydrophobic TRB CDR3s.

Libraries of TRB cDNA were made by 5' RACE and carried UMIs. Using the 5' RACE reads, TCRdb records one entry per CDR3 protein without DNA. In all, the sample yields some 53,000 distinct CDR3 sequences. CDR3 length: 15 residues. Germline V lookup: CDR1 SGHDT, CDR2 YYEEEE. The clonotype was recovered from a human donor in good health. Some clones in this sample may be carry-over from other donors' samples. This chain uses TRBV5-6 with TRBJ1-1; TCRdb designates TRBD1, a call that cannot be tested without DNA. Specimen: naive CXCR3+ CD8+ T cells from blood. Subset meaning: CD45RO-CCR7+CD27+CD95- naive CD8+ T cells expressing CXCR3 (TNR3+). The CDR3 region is CASSLAPGGRTEAFF.